The sequence of this TCR beta chain was determined in a study of regulatory T cells in long-lasting Graves disease. Construction of the TCR beta libraries employed iRepertoire HTBI primers in conjunction with Arm-PCR of CDR3 regions. In the study's own analysis: Identified segments across samples numbered under 80 TRBV and about 13 TRBJ. A single record per CDR3 protein comes from TCRdb applying MiXCR to the multiplex PCR reads. It is TCRdb's table, rather than the study itself, that gives the V and J calls and clone size. The profile shows hundreds of thousands of distinct CDR3 sequences, roughly 15% of them singletons. Study observations and caveats: Persistent disease samples used TRBV28, TRBJ1-2 and TRBJ2-5 preferentially.

This clonotype was counted at least ten times. What it binds is unknown. Time point here: newly diagnosed GD, antithyroid drugs for less than 3 months. Scientists built the TCR library using RNA that was extracted from PBMCs. The junction had 8 bases not matched to a gene; V was cut back by 6 bases and J by 2 bases. The CDR3 sequence is 16 residues long. This sample was shared with a second study, whose subject was T cells in Graves' hyperthyroidism and ophthalmopathy. That report notes: Exclusions: uncontrolled infection, other autoimmune disease, pregnancy, lactation. An initial round of RT-PCR targeting the TCR CDR3 relied on the HTBI primer set.

The rearrangement uses TRBV12-3 or TRBV12-4 and TRBJ2-2; TRBD1 matches at 8 bases. Material: peripheral blood mononuclear cells (PBMCs), obtained at new diagnosis, from a patient treated with antithyroid drugs. The receptor was isolated from a woman aged 25-40 years with Graves disease. The CDR3 coding sequence is TGTGCCAGCAGCCCTATGGACAGGGTAAACACCGGGGAGCTGTTTTTT. It yields the protein CASSPMDRVNTGELFF.